Sequencing of this T cell receptor beta chain was carried out in a study of CD8 T cells in Susac syndrome. CD8+ and CD4+ T cells taken from blood had their TCR beta sequenced. The multiple sclerosis control group comprised treatment-naive patients with stable or active relapsing-remitting disease. Negative isolation was used for CD8+ and CD4+ T cells, and FACS enrichment was applied to TEMRA cells. This CDR3 spans 17 amino acids. The trim removed 2 bases at V and 6 bases at J, leaving 10 bases unmatched. Germline values: CDR1 SGHKS, CDR2 YYEKEE (reference sequence). The RNA input was 0.5 to 1 ug, and it was reverse transcribed with random hexamers. The amplification used immunoSEQ multiplex PCR on TCR beta CDR3; it spanned 54 Vbeta and 13 Jbeta. TCRdb fed the immunoSEQ multiplex PCR reads into MiXCR, producing one record per CDR3 protein. The sample lists 250,000 to 300,000 distinct CDR3 sequences, roughly 84% occurring once.

The rearrangement joins TRBV5-5 to TRBJ2-7; 14 nucleotides agree with TRBD2. The sequencing sample was made of CD8+ T cells from PBMCs. The source of this sequence is a human donor with multiple sclerosis. DNA of the CDR3: TGTGCCAGCAGCTTTTCCCTGGGACTAGCGGGAGCTGGCGAGCAGTACTTC. Translated: CASSFSLGLAGAGEQYF.